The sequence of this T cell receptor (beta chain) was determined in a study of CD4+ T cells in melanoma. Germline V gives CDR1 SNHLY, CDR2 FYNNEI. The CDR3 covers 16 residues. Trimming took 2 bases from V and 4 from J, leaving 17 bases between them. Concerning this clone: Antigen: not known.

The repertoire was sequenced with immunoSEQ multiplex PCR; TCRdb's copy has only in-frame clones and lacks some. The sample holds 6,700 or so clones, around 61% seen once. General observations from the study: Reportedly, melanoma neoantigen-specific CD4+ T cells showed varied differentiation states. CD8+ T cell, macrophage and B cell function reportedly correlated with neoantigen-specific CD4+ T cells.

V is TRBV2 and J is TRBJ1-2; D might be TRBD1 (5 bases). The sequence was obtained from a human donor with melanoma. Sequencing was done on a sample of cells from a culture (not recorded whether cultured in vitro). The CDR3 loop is CASSESAGREGYGYTF. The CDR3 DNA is TGTGCCAGCAGTGAAAGCGCTGGCAGGGAGGGCTATGGCTACACCTTC.